Sequencing of this T cell receptor beta chain was carried out in a study of blood T cells in healthy people across ages. A sample-barcoded 5' primer and a J-beta primer mix were used in a second PCR of roughly 6 to 11 cycles. Each CDR3 protein is one row after TCRdb ran MiXCR on the 5' RACE reads. The sample includes 1.5 million to 2 million distinct CDR3 sequences, approximately 30% of them seen just once. Per the germline V gene, CDR1 is SGHAT and CDR2 is FQNNGV. V was pared by 5 bases and J by 5 bases, with 14 bases between. The CDR3 runs 14 residues. The sequenced sample was blood. The sequence came from a woman aged 25 to 45 in good health. This chain links TRBV11-2 with TRBJ2-3; D is tentatively TRBD1 or TRBD2 (6 bases each). The CDR3 reads CASSRWGAGDTQYF. The CDR3 DNA reads as TGTGCCAGCAGCCGATGGGGGGCCGGAGATACGCAGTATTTT.